This TCR beta chain was identified in a study of blood T cell repertoires in COVID-19. At the level of the study: Sites in the United States, Italy and Spain provided acute and convalescent COVID-19 samples.

Measured with immunoSEQ multiplex PCR; TCRdb has only the in-frame clones, and not every one. The sample consists of 450,000 or so clones, about 90% of them appearing once. The cohort comprised adults aged about 18 to 90 years residing in about 25 US areas. Participant-reported clinical history was the basis for cohort assignment. Looked up from germline, CDR1 is SGHTA and CDR2 is FQGNSA. This CDR3 contains 15 residues. Unmatched junction bases numbered 3, after V lost 3 bases and J lost 10 bases. This clone was counted a single time. The clonotype was recovered from a man between 18 and 29 years old who had recovered from COVID-19. This chain links TRBV7-2 with TRBJ2-1; 16 bases align to TRBD2. The sample consisted of PBMCs or T cells enriched from blood (not recorded which). Written as DNA, the CDR3 is TGTGCCAGCAGCTTGGGACTAGCGGGGGGGGAAGAGCAGTTCTTC. This sequence encodes CASSLGLAGGEEQFF. The entire variable domain, with the rest obtained from reference TRBV7-2 and TRBJ2-1, is as follows: GAGVSQSPSNKVTEKGKDVELRCDPISGHTALYWYRQSLGQGLEFLIYFQGNSAPDKSGLPSDRFSAERTGGSVSTLTIQRTQQEDSAVYLCASSLGLAGGEEQFFGPGTRLTVL.